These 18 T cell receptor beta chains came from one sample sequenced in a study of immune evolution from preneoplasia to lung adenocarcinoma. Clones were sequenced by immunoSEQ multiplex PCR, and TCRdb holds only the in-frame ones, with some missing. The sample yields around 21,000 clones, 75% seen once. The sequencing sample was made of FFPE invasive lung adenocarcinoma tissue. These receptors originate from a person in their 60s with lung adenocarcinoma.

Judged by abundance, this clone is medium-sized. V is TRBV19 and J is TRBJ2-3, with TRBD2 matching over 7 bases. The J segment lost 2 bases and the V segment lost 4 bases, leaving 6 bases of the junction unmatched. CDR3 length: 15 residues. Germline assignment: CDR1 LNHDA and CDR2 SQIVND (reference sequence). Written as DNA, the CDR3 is TGTGCCAGTAGTAGTGCGGGAGCTTACACAGATACGCAGTATTTT. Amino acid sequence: CASSSAGAYTDTQYF.

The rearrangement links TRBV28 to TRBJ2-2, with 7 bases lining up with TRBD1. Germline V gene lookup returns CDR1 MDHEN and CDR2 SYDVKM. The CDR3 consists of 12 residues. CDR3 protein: CATGQTTGELFF. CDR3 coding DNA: TGTGCGACGGGACAGACCACCGGGGAGCTGTTTTTT. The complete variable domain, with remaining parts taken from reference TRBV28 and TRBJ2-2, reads DVKVTQSSRYLVKRTGEKVFLECVQDMDHENMFWYRQDPGLGLRLIYFSYDVKMKEKGDIPEGYSVSREKKERFSLILESASTNQTSMYLCATGQTTGELFFGEGSRLTVL.

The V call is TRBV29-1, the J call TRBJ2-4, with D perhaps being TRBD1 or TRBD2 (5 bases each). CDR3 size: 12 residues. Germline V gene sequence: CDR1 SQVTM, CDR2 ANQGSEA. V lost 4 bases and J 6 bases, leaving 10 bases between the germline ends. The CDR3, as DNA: TGCAGCGTTGTACTTGGGACAAACATTCAGTACTTC. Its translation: CSVVLGTNIQYF. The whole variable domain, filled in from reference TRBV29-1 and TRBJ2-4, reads SAVISQKPSRDICQRGTSLTIQCQVDSQVTMMFWYRQQPGQSLTLIATANQGSEATYESGFVIDKFPISRPNLTFSTLTVSNMSPEDSSIYLCSVVLGTNIQYFGAGTRLSVL.

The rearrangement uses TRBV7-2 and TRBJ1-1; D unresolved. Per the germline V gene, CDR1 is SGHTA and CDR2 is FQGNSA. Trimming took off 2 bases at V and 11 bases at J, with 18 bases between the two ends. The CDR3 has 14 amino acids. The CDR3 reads CASSLNPDLDGAFF. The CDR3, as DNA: TGTGCCAGCAGCTTAAATCCCGATTTAGACGGCGCTTTCTTT.

The CDR3 here is CATMGPGQKKETQYF. CDR3 nucleotides: TGTGCCACCATGGGACCGGGACAGAAAAAAGAGACCCAGTACTTC. The chain uses TRBV15 and TRBJ2-5; 7 bases align to TRBD1. J lost 3 bases, V lost 7 bases, and 11 bases had no gene match. The CDR3 length is 15 residues. The germline V gene has CDR1 LNHNV and CDR2 YYDKDF (reference sequence).

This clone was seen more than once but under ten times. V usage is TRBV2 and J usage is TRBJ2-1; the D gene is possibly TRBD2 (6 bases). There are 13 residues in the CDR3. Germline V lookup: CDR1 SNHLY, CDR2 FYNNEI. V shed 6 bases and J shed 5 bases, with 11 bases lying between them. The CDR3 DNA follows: TGTGCCAGCAGGGAGGACTATAACAATGAGCAGTTCTTC. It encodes CASREDYNNEQFF. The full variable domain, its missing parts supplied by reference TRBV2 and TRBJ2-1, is EPEVTQTPSHQVTQMGQEVILRCVPISNHLYFYWYRQILGQKVEFLVSFYNNEISEKSEIFDDQFSVERPDGSNFTLKIRSTKLEDSAMYFCASREDYNNEQFFGPGTRLTVL.

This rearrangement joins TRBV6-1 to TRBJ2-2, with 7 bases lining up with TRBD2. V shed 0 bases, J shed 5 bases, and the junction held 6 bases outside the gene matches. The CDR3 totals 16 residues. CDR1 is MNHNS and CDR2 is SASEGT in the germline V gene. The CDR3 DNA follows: TGTGCCAGCAGTGAAGCGGGAGGGCCCTTAACCGGGGAGCTGTTTTTT. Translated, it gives CASSEAGGPLTGELFF.

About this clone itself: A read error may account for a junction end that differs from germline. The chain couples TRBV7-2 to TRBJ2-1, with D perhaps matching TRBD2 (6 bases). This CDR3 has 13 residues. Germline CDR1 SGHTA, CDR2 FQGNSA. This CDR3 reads CANSMTSYNEQFF. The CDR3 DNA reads TGTGCCAACAGCATGACTAGCTACAATGAGCAGTTCTTC.

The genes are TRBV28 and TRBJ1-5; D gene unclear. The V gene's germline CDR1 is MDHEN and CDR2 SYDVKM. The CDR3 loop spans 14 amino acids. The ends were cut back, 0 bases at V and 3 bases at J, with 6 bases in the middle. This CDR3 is CASSLWGSNQPQHF. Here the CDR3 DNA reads TGTGCCAGCAGTTTATGGGGATCCAATCAGCCCCAGCATTTT.

DNA of the CDR3: TGCGCCAGCGGACAGGGTTACAATGAGCAGTTCTTC. This sequence encodes CASGQGYNEQFF. This chain uses TRBV5-1 with TRBJ2-1; 8 nucleotides agree with TRBD1. The V gene's germline CDR1 is SGHRS and CDR2 YFSETQ. V gave up 7 bases and J gave up 4 bases; unmatched junction bases: 1. The CDR3 is made up of 12 amino acids. Together with reference TRBV5-1 and TRBJ2-1, the CDR3 gives the full variable domain: KAGVTQTPRYLIKTRGQQVTLSCSPISGHRSVSWYQQTPGQGLQFLFEYFSETQRNKGNFPGRFSGRQFSNSRSEMNVSTLELGDSALYLCASGQGYNEQFFGPGTRLTVL.

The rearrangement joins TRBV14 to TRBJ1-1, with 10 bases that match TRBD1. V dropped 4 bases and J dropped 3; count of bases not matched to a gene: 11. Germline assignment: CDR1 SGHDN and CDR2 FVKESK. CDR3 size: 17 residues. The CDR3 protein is CASSPLGGDRGHTEAFF. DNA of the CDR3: TGTGCCAGCAGCCCCCTAGGGGGGGACAGGGGACACACTGAAGCTTTCTTT.

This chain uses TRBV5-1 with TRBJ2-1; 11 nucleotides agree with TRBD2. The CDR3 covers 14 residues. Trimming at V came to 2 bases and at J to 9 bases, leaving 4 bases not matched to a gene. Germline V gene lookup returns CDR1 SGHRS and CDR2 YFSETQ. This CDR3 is CASSFSGRALEQFF. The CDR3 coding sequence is TGCGCCAGCAGCTTTAGCGGGAGGGCCCTTGAGCAGTTCTTC.

CDR3 sequence: CASSLASGISDTQYF. The CDR3 DNA reads TGTGCCAGTAGTCTGGCTAGCGGGATCTCAGATACGCAGTATTTT. This chain uses TRBV19 with TRBJ2-3; 9 nucleotides match TRBD2. The CDR3 totals 15 residues. After removal of 5 bases from V and 4 bases from J, the junction contained 7 bases not matched to a gene. CDR1 LNHDA and CDR2 SQIVND come from the germline V gene (reference sequence).

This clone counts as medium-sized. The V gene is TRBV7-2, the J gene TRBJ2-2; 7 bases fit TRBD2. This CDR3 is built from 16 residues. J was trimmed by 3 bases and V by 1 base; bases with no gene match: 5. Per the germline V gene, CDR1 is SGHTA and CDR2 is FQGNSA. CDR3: CASSLGLTSYTGELFF. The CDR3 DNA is TGTGCCAGCAGCTTAGGGTTGACTAGCTACACCGGGGAGCTGTTTTTT.

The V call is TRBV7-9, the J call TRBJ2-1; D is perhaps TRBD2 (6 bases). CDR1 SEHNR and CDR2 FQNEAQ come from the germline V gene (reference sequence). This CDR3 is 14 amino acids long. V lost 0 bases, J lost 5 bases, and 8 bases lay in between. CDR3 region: CASSLAGGNNEQFF. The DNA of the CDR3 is TGTGCCAGCAGCTTAGCAGGCGGGAACAATGAGCAGTTCTTC. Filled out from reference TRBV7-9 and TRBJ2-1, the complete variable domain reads DTGVSQNPRHKITKRGQNVTFRCDPISEHNRLYWYRQTLGQGPEFLTYFQNEAQLEKSRLLSDRFSAERPKGSFSTLEIQRTEQGDSAMYLCASSLAGGNNEQFFGPGTRLTVL.

CDR3 DNA: TGTGCCAGCAGCTCCGGGACAGGGGCACTCTCTGGGGCCAACGTCCTGACTTTC. Its protein product is CASSSGTGALSGANVLTF. This chain connects TRBV11-2 to TRBJ2-6; 10 bases fit TRBD1. V was pared by 4 bases and J by 0 bases, with 6 bases of the junction left unmatched. This CDR3 is 18 amino acids long. Looked up from germline, CDR1 is SGHAT and CDR2 is FQNNGV.

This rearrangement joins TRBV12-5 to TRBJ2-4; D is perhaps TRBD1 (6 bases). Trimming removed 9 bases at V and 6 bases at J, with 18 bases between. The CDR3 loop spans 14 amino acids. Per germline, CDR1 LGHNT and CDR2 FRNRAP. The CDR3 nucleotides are TGTGCTAGCGGGCCCCAGGGGCCTAGAAACATTCAGTACTTC. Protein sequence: CASGPQGPRNIQYF.

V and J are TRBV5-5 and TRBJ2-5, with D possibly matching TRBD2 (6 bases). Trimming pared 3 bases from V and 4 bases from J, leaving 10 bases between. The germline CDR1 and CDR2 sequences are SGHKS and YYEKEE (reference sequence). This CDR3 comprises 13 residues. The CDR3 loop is CASSWGLSETQYF. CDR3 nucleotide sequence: TGTGCCAGCAGCTGGGGACTTTCAGAGACCCAGTACTTC.